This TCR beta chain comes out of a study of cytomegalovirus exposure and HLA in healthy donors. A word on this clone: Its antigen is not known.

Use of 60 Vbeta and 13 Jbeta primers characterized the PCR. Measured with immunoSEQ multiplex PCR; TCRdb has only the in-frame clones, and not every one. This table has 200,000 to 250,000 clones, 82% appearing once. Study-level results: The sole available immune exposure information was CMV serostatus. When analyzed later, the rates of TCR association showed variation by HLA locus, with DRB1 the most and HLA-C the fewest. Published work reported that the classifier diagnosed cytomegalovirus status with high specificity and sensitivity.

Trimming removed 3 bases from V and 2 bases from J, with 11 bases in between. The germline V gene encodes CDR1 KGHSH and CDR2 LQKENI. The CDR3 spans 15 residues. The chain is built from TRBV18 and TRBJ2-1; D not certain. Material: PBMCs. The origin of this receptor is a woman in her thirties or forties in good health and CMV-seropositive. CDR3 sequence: CASSPPGTPYNEQFF. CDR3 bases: TGTGCCAGCTCACCCCCAGGAACCCCCTACAATGAGCAGTTCTTC. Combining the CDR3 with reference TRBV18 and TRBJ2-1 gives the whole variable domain NAGVMQNPRHLVRRRGQEARLRCSPMKGHSHVYWYRQLPEEGLKFMVYLQKENIIDESGMPKERFSAEFPKEGPSILRIQQVVRGDSAAYFCASSPPGTPYNEQFFGPGTRLTVL.